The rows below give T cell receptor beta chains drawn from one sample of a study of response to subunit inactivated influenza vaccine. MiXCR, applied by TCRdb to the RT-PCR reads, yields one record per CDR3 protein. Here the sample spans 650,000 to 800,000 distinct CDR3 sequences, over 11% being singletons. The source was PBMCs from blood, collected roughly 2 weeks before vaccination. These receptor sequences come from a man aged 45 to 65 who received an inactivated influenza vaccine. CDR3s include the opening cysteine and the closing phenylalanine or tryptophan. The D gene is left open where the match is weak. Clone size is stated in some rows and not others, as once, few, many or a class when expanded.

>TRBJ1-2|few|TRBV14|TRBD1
CASSGQGGSYGYTF
TGTGCCAGCAGCGGACAGGGTGGCTCTTATGGCTACACCTTC
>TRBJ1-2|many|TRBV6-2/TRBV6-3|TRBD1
CASSPTGQGYGYTF
TGTGCCAGCAGCCCCACCGGACAGGGTTATGGCTACACCTTC
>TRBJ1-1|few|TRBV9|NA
CASSVATGIEGNTEAFF
TGTGCCAGCAGCGTAGCTACAGGGATCGAGGGGAACACTGAAGCTTTCTTT
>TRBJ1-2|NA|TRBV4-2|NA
CASSHAATLEGYTF
TGTGCCAGCAGCCATGCCGCGACTCTCGAAGGCTACACCTTC
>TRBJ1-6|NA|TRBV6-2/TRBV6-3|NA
CASSQTRTVSYNSPLHF
TGTGCCAGCAGCCAAACACGGACGGTCTCCTATAATTCACCCCTCCACTTT
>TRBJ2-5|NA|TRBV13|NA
CAFSSHGLGRGRFQETQYF
TGTGCCTTCAGCTCCCATGGGCTAGGGAGAGGAAGATTCCAAGAGACCCAGTACTTC
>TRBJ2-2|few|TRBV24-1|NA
CATSDSWDGNTGELFF
TGTGCCACCAGTGATTCCTGGGACGGGAACACCGGGGAGCTGTTTTTT
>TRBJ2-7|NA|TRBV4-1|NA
CASSLTPDGGAYEQYF
TGCGCCAGCAGCCTTACACCCGATGGGGGAGCCTACGAGCAGTACTTC
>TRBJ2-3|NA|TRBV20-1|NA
CSAIDPNGFADTQYF
TGCAGTGCTATAGACCCCAATGGGTTCGCGGATACGCAGTATTTT
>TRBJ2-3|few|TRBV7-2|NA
CASSPTGIGSDTQYF
TGTGCCAGCAGTCCTACGGGAATCGGCTCAGATACGCAGTATTTT
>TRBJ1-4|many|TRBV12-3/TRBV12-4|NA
CASSLWADNEKLFF
TGTGCCAGCAGTTTATGGGCAGATAATGAAAAACTGTTTTTT
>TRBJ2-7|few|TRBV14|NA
CASSQDREAYEQYF
TGTGCCAGCAGCCAAGACAGGGAAGCCTACGAGCAGTACTTC
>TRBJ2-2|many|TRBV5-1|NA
CASSLGASNTGELFF
TGTGCCAGCAGCCTAGGGGCCTCGAACACCGGGGAGCTGTTTTTT
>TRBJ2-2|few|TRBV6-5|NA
CASSYSLNTGELFF
TGTGCCAGCAGTTACTCATTGAACACCGGGGAGCTGTTTTTT
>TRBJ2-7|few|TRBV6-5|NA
CASSYSASGNHFYEQYF
TGTGCCAGCAGTTACTCGGCCTCAGGAAACCATTTCTACGAGCAGTACTTC
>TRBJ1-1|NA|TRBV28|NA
CASSSGATQINTEAFF
TGTGCCAGCAGTTCGGGGGCAACTCAGATAAACACTGAAGCTTTCTTT